The rows below give T cell receptor beta chains drawn from one sample of a study of ipilimumab plus nivolumab after autologous stem cell transplantation. Profiled with immunoSEQ multiplex PCR; TCRdb holds only in-frame clones, not every one. This repertoire shows several thousand clones, roughly 90% found once; its top ten account for approximately 23%. The input for sequencing was PBMCs, taken in a trial of ipilimumab plus nivolumab as post-transplant consolidation. These receptor sequences come from a male donor with multiple myeloma. Both conserved end residues are part of each CDR3.

V gene: TRBV9
J gene: TRBJ2-5
CDR3 protein: CASSVGEGTQYF

V gene: TRBV5-5
J gene: TRBJ2-7
CDR3 protein: CASSSPGRSYEQYF

V gene: TRBV10-3
J gene: TRBJ2-3
CDR3 protein: CAISEGGGVGDTDTQYF

V gene: TRBV5-1
J gene: TRBJ2-1
CDR3 protein: CASSLDLGDEQFF

V gene: TRBV6-6
J gene: TRBJ2-1
CDR3 protein: CASSPGNNEQFF

V gene: TRBV19
J gene: TRBJ2-1
CDR3 protein: CASSIGLRIYNEQFF

V gene: TRBV5-1
J gene: TRBJ1-2
CDR3 protein: CASSSTGDGYTF

V gene: TRBV6-5
J gene: TRBJ2-7
CDR3 protein: CASSYSRRGGLYEQYF

V gene: TRBV27
J gene: TRBJ1-1
CDR3 protein: CASRPGWDRGFMNTEAFF

V gene: TRBV6-1
J gene: TRBJ2-7
CDR3 protein: CAGSRVGGPYEQYF

V gene: TRBV5-4
J gene: TRBJ1-2
CDR3 protein: CASSDVQNYGYTF

V gene: TRBV21-1
J gene: TRBJ1-1
CDR3 protein: CASSKGCRLRSTEAFF

V gene: TRBV2
J gene: TRBJ2-2
CDR3 protein: CASSRIQVQTTGELFF

V gene: TRBV5-1
J gene: TRBJ2-2
CDR3 protein: CASSIMGGSDTGELFF

V gene: TRBV30
J gene: TRBJ1-1
CDR3 protein: CAWNLDGDTEAFF

V gene: TRBV4-1
J gene: TRBJ2-7
CDR3 protein: CASSQSGQGSYEQYF

V gene: TRBV11-3
J gene: TRBJ2-2
CDR3 protein: CASSLDGELFF

V gene: TRBV5-1
J gene: TRBJ2-3
CDR3 protein: CASTIRDRSTDTQYF

V gene: TRBV27
J gene: TRBJ2-3
CDR3 protein: CASSPSGRTDTQYF

V gene: TRBV19
J gene: TRBJ2-1
CDR3 protein: CASTEGYNEQFF

V gene: TRBV7-2
J gene: TRBJ2-1
CDR3 protein: CASSYQTGGFF

V gene: TRBV27
J gene: TRBJ2-1
CDR3 protein: CASSRPSYNEQFF

V gene: TRBV28
J gene: TRBJ2-5
CDR3 protein: CASSFGRDTYGETQYF

V gene: TRBV28
J gene: TRBJ2-7
CDR3 protein: CASSFPVGGVYEQYF

V gene: TRBV5-1
J gene: TRBJ2-3
CDR3 protein: CASSLAPSATTDTQYF

V gene: TRBV6-6
J gene: TRBJ2-1
CDR3 protein: CASGSAGGTYNEQFF

V gene: TRBV5-1
J gene: TRBJ2-7
CDR3 protein: CASSVYPGQNYEQYF

V gene: TRBV19
J gene: TRBJ2-7
CDR3 protein: CASSTGNGYEQYF

V gene: TRBV5-1
J gene: TRBJ1-5
CDR3 protein: CASSLGPDQPQHF

V gene: TRBV23-1
J gene: TRBJ1-4
CDR3 protein: CASSQSITATNEKLFF

V gene: TRBV5-6
J gene: TRBJ2-2
CDR3 protein: CASSFGLRESTGELFF

V gene: TRBV4-1
J gene: TRBJ2-7
CDR3 protein: CASSHPPSGHEQYF

V gene: TRBV5-6
J gene: TRBJ2-7
CDR3 protein: CASSLAPGHYEQYF

V gene: TRBV30
J gene: TRBJ2-1
CDR3 protein: CAWRVVEQFF

V gene: TRBV25-1
J gene: TRBJ2-7
CDR3 protein: CASSERYEQYF

V gene: TRBV9
J gene: TRBJ2-5
CDR3 protein: CASSEGVRETQYF

V gene: TRBV11-2
J gene: TRBJ1-2
CDR3 protein: CASSLGDRLDLYGGYTF

V gene: TRBV4-2
J gene: TRBJ2-2
CDR3 protein: CASRVVGVLDANTGELFF

V gene: TRBV11-3
J gene: TRBJ1-1
CDR3 protein: CASSLVSNTEAFF

V gene: TRBV6-1
J gene: TRBJ2-5
CDR3 protein: CASSEGQGVQTQYF

V gene: TRBV9
J gene: TRBJ2-1
CDR3 protein: CASSVSGSDYNEQFF

V gene: TRBV18
J gene: TRBJ1-1
CDR3 protein: CASSPRQNTEAFF

V gene: TRBV5-4
J gene: TRBJ1-2
CDR3 protein: CASSSITGRGGYTF

V gene: TRBV28
J gene: TRBJ1-1
CDR3 protein: CASFAENTEAFF

V gene: TRBV28
J gene: TRBJ2-4
CDR3 protein: CASSLAGGLDIQYF

V gene: TRBV28
J gene: TRBJ2-7
CDR3 protein: CASSLGDRGYEQYF

V gene: TRBV11-3
J gene: TRBJ2-1
CDR3 protein: CASSLGGYNEQFF

V gene: TRBV21-1
J gene: TRBJ1-5
CDR3 protein: CASRPARGEQPQHF